The 4 T cell receptor beta chains below were found in one sample sequenced in a study of cytomegalovirus exposure and HLA in healthy donors. Produced via immunoSEQ multiplex PCR; TCRdb's table is partial and in-frame only. The sample holds roughly 120,000 clones, about nine tenths seen once. The sample taken for sequencing was PBMCs. The receptors shown here come from a woman aged 18-35 years in good health and CMV-seronegative.

The chain uses TRBV5-1 and TRBJ2-3; a possible D gene is TRBD1 (6 bases). V was clipped by 4 bases and J by 10 bases, with 13 bases between them. Per germline, CDR1 SGHRS and CDR2 YFSETQ. The CDR3 has 12 amino acids. CDR3 region: CASSPGQMPQYF. For the CDR3, the DNA is TGCGCCAGCAGCCCTGGACAGATGCCGCAGTATTTT. The variable domain in full, with the rest retrieved from reference TRBV5-1 and TRBJ2-3, is KAGVTQTPRYLIKTRGQQVTLSCSPISGHRSVSWYQQTPGQGLQFLFEYFSETQRNKGNFPGRFSGRQFSNSRSEMNVSTLELGDSALYLCASSPGQMPQYFGPGTRLTVL.

This clone has only one observation. This chain joins TRBV2 and TRBJ2-5; 7 positions agree with TRBD1. V was pared by 7 bases and J by 5 bases, with 10 bases of the junction left unmatched. The CDR3 sequence is 14 residues long. In germline, CDR1 is SNHLY, CDR2 FYNNEI. This CDR3 reads CASKTGTAQETQYF. The CDR3 region has the DNA TGTGCCAGCAAAACCGGGACAGCGCAGGAGACCCAGTACTTC.

V usage is TRBV6-4 and J usage is TRBJ1-5, with D maybe TRBD1 (5 bases). Germline V gene data show CDR1 as MRHNA and CDR2 as SNTAGT. The V gene lost 3 bases and the J gene lost 4 bases, with 16 bases spanning the gap. This CDR3 has 16 residues. In DNA form, the CDR3 reads TGTGCCAGCAGTGAATTAGGCCCAGGGCGAAATCAGCCCCAGCATTTT. It specifies CASSELGPGRNQPQHF.

The chain is built from TRBV19 and TRBJ1-4, with D possibly matching TRBD1 (6 bases). CDR3 length: 14 residues. Germline CDR1 is LNHDA and CDR2 is SQIVND (reference sequence). Between the trimmed V and J ends, which lost 5 bases and 8 bases, there was a span of 15 bases. The CDR3 DNA is TGTGCCAGTAGTGACAGGCCCAATCGGGAAAAACTGTTTTTT. As protein: CASSDRPNREKLFF.